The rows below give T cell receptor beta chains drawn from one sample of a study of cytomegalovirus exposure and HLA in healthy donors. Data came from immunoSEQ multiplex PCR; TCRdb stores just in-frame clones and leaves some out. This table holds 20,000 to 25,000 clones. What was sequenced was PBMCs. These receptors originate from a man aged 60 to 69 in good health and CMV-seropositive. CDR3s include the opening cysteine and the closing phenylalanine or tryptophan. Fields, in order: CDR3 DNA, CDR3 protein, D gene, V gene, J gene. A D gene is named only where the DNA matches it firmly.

TGCGCCAGCAGCGCCACTCCGGGACAGGGGGCTGTTGGGGGCTACACCTTC	CASSATPGQGAVGGYTF	TRBD1	TRBV5-1	TRBJ1-2
TGCGCCAGCAGCTTGGGAGGTAGCGGGAGCTCCTACGAGCAGTACTTC	CASSLGGSGSSYEQYF	TRBD2	TRBV5-1	TRBJ2-7
TGTGCCAGCAGTTACTCCGGTGGGAGGGCCTCCGAGCAGTACTTC	CASSYSGGRASEQYF	TRBD2	TRBV6-5	TRBJ2-7
TGTGCCAGCAGCTTAGCGGGGAGCGAAGAGCAGTACTTC	CASSLAGSEEQYF	NA	TRBV7-6	TRBJ2-7
TGCAGCGTATACCCGGGACTAGCGGGAGCAGATACGCAGTATTTT	CSVYPGLAGADTQYF	TRBD2	TRBV29-1	TRBJ2-3
TGCGCCAGCAGCTCAGGGGTCAACACTGAAGCTTTCTTT	CASSSGVNTEAFF	NA	TRBV5-1	TRBJ1-1
TGTGCCAGCTCTCGGAGTGGAGAAGCCAAAAACATTCAGTACTTC	CASSRSGEAKNIQYF	NA	TRBV18	TRBJ2-4
TGTGCCAGCTGCTGGGCCAGGAACACTGAAGCTTTCTTT	CASCWARNTEAFF	NA	TRBV6-1	TRBJ1-1
TGCAGCGCTACTACTAGCGGGTCTCAAGAGACCCAGTACTTC	CSATTSGSQETQYF	TRBD2	TRBV29-1	TRBJ2-5
TGTGCCTGGGGGGAGGGATCTGGGGCCAACGTCCTGACTTTC	CAWGEGSGANVLTF	TRBD2	TRBV30	TRBJ2-6
TGCGCCAGCAGCCAAGCGGGAGGCCTTAACTATGGCTACACCTTC	CASSQAGGLNYGYTF	NA	TRBV4-1	TRBJ1-2
TGTGCCACCAGCAGAGAGTCAGGGAGGCAGCCCCAGCATTTT	CATSRESGRQPQHF	NA	TRBV15	TRBJ1-5
TGCGCCAGCAGTGAGTCGGCTAGCGGGACCTACGAGCAGTACTTC	CASSESASGTYEQYF	TRBD2	TRBV10-2	TRBJ2-7
TGCGCCAGCAGCGTACAGGGGGGCGTCTACGAGCAGTACTTC	CASSVQGGVYEQYF	TRBD1	TRBV5-1	TRBJ2-7
TGTGCCAGCATCGGACAGGGGGCCTCAGATACGCAGTATTTT	CASIGQGASDTQYF	TRBD1	TRBV2	TRBJ2-3
TGCGCCAGCAGCCCGGACTACACCTTCTCCTACGAGCAGTACTTC	CASSPDYTFSYEQYF	NA	TRBV5-1	TRBJ2-7
TGTGCCAGCAGCCGACTAGCGGGGAGTTCCTACGAGCAGTACTTC	CASSRLAGSSYEQYF	TRBD2	TRBV28	TRBJ2-7
TGTGCCCCCTTGGGAGGGAACACCGGGGAGCTGTTTTTT	CAPLGGNTGELFF	NA	TRBV6-7	TRBJ2-2
TGTGCCAGCAGCGCGGGACTTGGCTACGAGCAGTACTTC	CASSAGLGYEQYF	NA	TRBV7-6	TRBJ2-7
TGTGCCAGCAGCACCTCGACTAGCGGGGTTTACGAGCAGTACTTC	CASSTSTSGVYEQYF	TRBD2	TRBV5-4	TRBJ2-7
TGTGCCAGCAGCCCGAGCGCAGGGCTCTCCTATGGCTACACCTTC	CASSPSAGLSYGYTF	NA	TRBV7-9	TRBJ1-2
TGTGCCAGTAGTGTCGGACTAGGGGAGACCCAGTACTTC	CASSVGLGETQYF	TRBD2	TRBV19	TRBJ2-5
TGCGCCAGCAGCTTGGGGCTAGCGGACAATGAGCAGTTCTTC	CASSLGLADNEQFF	TRBD2	TRBV5-1	TRBJ2-1
TGTGCCAGCAGTGAAGCCGGGACACATAGCAATCAGCCCCAGCATTTT	CASSEAGTHSNQPQHF	NA	TRBV6-1	TRBJ1-5
TGTGCCAGCTCACCGTCACAGGGCACTGAAGCTTTCTTT	CASSPSQGTEAFF	NA	TRBV18	TRBJ1-1
TGTGCCAGCTCACCAGAACAGACTAGCAATCAGCCCCAGCATTTT	CASSPEQTSNQPQHF	NA	TRBV18	TRBJ1-5
TGTGCCAGCAGCTTCACCCCTGACAGGAACACTGAAGCTTTCTTT	CASSFTPDRNTEAFF	NA	TRBV11-2	TRBJ1-1
TGTGCCAGCTCACCCCAGGGGGCGCGAGTGAACACTGAAGCTTTCTTT	CASSPQGARVNTEAFF	TRBD1	TRBV18	TRBJ1-1
TGTGCCAGCAGCCTAGGGGTATGGGAGCTGTTTTTT	CASSLGVWELFF	NA	TRBV6-6	TRBJ2-2
TGTGCCAGCAGCTTCCCGGGGAACGAGCAGTACTTC	CASSFPGNEQYF	NA	TRBV5-5	TRBJ2-7
TGTGCCAGCAGCAGGGGGACAGGCACTAATGAAAAACTGTTTTTT	CASSRGTGTNEKLFF	TRBD1	TRBV7-6	TRBJ1-4
TGCGCCAGCAGCTTGGGAGCTACTGCTAGTGAGCAGTACTTC	CASSLGATASEQYF	NA	TRBV5-1	TRBJ2-7
TGCGCCAGCAGCCAAACAGGACTAGCGGGAGCTGCAGAGACCCAGTACTTC	CASSQTGLAGAAETQYF	TRBD2	TRBV4-1	TRBJ2-5
TGCGCCAGCAGCTTGTCTGGGGGGGCCATGAACACTGAAGCTTTCTTT	CASSLSGGAMNTEAFF	NA	TRBV5-1	TRBJ1-1
TGCGCCAGCAGCCTCCGGACTAGCGACTACGAGCAGTACTTC	CASSLRTSDYEQYF	TRBD2	TRBV4-1	TRBJ2-7
TGCGCCAGCAGCCAAGCGACAGCCACCTACGAGCAGTACTTC	CASSQATATYEQYF	NA	TRBV5-1	TRBJ2-7
TGTGCCAGTAGGGCCCGGACAGGGGCGAACGCCGGGGAGCTGTTTTTT	CASRARTGANAGELFF	TRBD1	TRBV19	TRBJ2-2
TGTGCCAGCAGCCTTACTTCCTACAATGAGCAGTTCTTC	CASSLTSYNEQFF	NA	TRBV7-2	TRBJ2-1
TGTGCCAGTAGCACTACAGGGGGCGGATTTGGCTACACCTTC	CASSTTGGGFGYTF	TRBD1	TRBV19	TRBJ1-2
TGTGCCAGTACTCGGGACACTGGGGCCATGGGTAAAAGTGAAAAACTGTTTTTT	CASTRDTGAMGKSEKLFF	NA	TRBV19	TRBJ1-4
TGTGCCAGCAGCGTTGACAGGGACGATCAGCCCCAGCATTTT	CASSVDRDDQPQHF	TRBD1	TRBV5-4	TRBJ1-5
TGTGCCAGCAGGACAGACAGCTACGAGCAGTACTTC	CASRTDSYEQYF	NA	TRBV5-4	TRBJ2-7
TGCAGCGTCCCCACCGCAGCGGGGTTCACAGATACGCAGTATTTT	CSVPTAAGFTDTQYF	TRBD2	TRBV29-1	TRBJ2-3
TGTGCCAGCAGTTCATCGAACACCGGGGAGCTGTTTTTT	CASSSSNTGELFF	NA	TRBV6-6	TRBJ2-2